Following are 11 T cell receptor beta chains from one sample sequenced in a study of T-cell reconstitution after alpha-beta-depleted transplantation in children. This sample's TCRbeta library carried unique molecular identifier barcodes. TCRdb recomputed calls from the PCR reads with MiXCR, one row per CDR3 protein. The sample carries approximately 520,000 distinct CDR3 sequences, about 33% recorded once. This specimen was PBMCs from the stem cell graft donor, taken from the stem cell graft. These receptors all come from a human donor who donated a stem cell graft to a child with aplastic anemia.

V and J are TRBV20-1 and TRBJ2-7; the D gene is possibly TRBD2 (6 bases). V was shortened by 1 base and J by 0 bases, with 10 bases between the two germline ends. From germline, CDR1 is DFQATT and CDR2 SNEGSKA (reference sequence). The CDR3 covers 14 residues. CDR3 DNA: TGCAGTGCTAGAGCGGTGCGGGACTCCTACGAGCAGTACTTC. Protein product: CSARAVRDSYEQYF.

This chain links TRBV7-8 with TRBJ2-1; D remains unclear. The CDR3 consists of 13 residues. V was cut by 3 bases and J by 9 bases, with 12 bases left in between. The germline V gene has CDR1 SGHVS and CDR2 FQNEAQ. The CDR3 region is CASSFLGVGEQFF. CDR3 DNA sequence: TGTGCCAGCAGCTTCCTAGGAGTCGGTGAGCAGTTCTTC.

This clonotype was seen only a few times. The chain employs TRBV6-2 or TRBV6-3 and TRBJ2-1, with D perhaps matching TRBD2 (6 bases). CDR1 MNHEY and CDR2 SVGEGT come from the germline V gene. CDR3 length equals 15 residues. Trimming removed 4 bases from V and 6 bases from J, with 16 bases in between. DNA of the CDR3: TGTGCCAGCAGTTCGGGACTTCGGGGTCGCAATGAGCAGTTCTTC. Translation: CASSSGLRGRNEQFF.

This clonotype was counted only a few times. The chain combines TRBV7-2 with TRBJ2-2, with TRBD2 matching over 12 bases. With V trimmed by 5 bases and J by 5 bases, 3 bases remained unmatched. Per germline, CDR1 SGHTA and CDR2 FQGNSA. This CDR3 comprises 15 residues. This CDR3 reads CASSRLAGVTGELFF. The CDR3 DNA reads TGTGCCAGCAGCCGACTAGCGGGAGTGACCGGGGAGCTGTTTTTT.

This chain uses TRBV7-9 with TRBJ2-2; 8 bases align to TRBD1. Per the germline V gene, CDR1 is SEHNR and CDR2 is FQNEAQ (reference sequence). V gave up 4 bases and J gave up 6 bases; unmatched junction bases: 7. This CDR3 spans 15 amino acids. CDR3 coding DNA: TGTGCCAGCAGCTCCAAGACAGGGGCGGCCGGGGAGCTGTTTTTT. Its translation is CASSSKTGAAGELFF.

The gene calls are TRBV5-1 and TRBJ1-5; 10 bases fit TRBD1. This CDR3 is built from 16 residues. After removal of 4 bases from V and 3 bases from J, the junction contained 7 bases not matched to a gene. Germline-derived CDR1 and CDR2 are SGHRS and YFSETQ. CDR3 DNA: TGCGCCAGCAGCGTCAGCGGGACAGGGGACAATCAGCCCCAGCATTTT. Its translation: CASSVSGTGDNQPQHF.

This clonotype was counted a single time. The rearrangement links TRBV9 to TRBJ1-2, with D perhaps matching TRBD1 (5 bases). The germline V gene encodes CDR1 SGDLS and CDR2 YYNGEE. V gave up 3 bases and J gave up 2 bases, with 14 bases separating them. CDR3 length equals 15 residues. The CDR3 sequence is CASSGQGIVNYGYTF. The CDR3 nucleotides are TGTGCCAGCAGCGGCCAGGGAATAGTCAACTATGGCTACACCTTC.

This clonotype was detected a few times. The CDR3 region has the DNA TGCGCCAGCCGGGACACCGACACCGGGGAGCTGTTTTTT. Amino acids: CASRDTDTGELFF. The chain joins TRBV5-1 to TRBJ2-2; TRBD1 is a possible D gene (6 bases). The germline V gene encodes CDR1 SGHRS and CDR2 YFSETQ. The CDR3 covers 13 residues. The V and J ends lost 7 bases and 3 bases respectively, with 10 bases between them. Looking up the rest from reference TRBV5-1 and TRBJ2-2 gives the full variable domain: KAGVTQTPRYLIKTRGQQVTLSCSPISGHRSVSWYQQTPGQGLQFLFEYFSETQRNKGNFPGRFSGRQFSNSRSEMNVSTLELGDSALYLCASRDTDTGELFFGEGSRLTVL.

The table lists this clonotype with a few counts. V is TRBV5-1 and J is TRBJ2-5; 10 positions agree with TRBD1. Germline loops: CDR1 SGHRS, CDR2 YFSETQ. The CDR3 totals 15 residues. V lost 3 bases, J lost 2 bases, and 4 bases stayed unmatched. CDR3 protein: CASSWGTGEQETQYF. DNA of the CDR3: TGCGCCAGCAGCTGGGGGACAGGGGAGCAAGAGACCCAGTACTTC.

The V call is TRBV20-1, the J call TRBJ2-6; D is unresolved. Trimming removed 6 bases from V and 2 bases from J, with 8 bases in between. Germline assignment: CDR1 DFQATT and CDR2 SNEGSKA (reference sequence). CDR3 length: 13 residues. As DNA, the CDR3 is TGCAGTGCCCTTTATACTGGGGCCAACGTCCTGACTTTC. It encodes CSALYTGANVLTF.

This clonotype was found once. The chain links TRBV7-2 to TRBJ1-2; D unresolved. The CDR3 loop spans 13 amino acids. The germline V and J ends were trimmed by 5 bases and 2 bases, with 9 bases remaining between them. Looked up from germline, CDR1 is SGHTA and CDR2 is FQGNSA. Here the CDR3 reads CASSPLRNYGYTF. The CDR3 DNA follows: TGTGCCAGCAGCCCCCTCAGGAACTATGGCTACACCTTC. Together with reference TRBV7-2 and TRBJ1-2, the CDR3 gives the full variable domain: GAGVSQSPSNKVTEKGKDVELRCDPISGHTALYWYRQSLGQGLEFLIYFQGNSAPDKSGLPSDRFSAERTGGSVSTLTIQRTQQEDSAVYLCASSPLRNYGYTFGSGTRLTVV.